These T cell receptor beta chains were read from a single sample in a study of blood T cell repertoires in COVID-19. Some clones are missing from TCRdb's copy, which holds only in-frame ones; the method was immunoSEQ multiplex PCR. The table has over 200,000 clones, more than 80% seen once. Sequenced sample: peripheral blood. These receptors were obtained from a man under 40 with COVID-19, enrolled during active disease. CDR3s include the opening cysteine and the closing phenylalanine or tryptophan. A D gene is named only where the DNA matches it firmly. Rows give clone size only sometimes, using once, few, many, or a class for an expanded clone.

J | D | size | V | CDR3 | DNA
TRBJ2-2 | - | - | TRBV7-7 | CASSEQGPANTGELFF | TGTGCCAGCAGCGAACAGGGTCCCGCGAACACCGGGGAGCTGTTTTTT
TRBJ1-5 | - | once | TRBV27 | CASSLSGHQGQPQHF | TGTGCCAGCAGTTTATCGGGTCACCAGGGTCAGCCCCAGCATTTT
TRBJ1-2 | - | - | TRBV28 | CASSSLLQLYGYTF | TGTGCCAGCAGTTCCCTCCTACAGCTTTATGGCTACACCTTC
TRBJ1-1 | TRBD1 | - | TRBV2 | CASTEGTGADTEAFF | TGTGCCAGCACCGAAGGGACAGGGGCAGACACTGAAGCTTTCTTT
TRBJ1-1 | - | - | TRBV5-1 | CASSNLTRGEAFF | TGCGCCAGCAGCAACCTCACCCGGGGTGAAGCTTTCTTT
TRBJ1-4 | - | few | TRBV7-2 | CASGRFTGSNGELFF | TGTGCCAGCGGCAGATTTACTGGGTCTAACGGGGAACTGTTTTTT
TRBJ2-1 | TRBD2 | few | TRBV4-3 | CASSQSPSGIRNEQFF | TGCGCCAGCAGCCAAAGCCCTAGCGGGATTAGGAATGAGCAGTTCTTC
TRBJ1-1 | - | - | TRBV7-6 | CASRRERFGTEAFF | TGTGCCAGCCGGCGGGAGAGGTTCGGGACTGAAGCTTTCTTT
TRBJ1-2 | - | - | TRBV6-5 | CASSYLHSPAEGYTF | TGTGCCAGCAGTTACCTCCATAGCCCCGCAGAAGGCTACACCTTC
TRBJ1-5 | TRBD1 | - | TRBV10-2 | CAITTTGGGNQPQHF | TGCGCCATCACGACGACAGGGGGCGGCAATCAGCCCCAGCATTTT
TRBJ1-6 | TRBD1 | - | TRBV5-1 | CASSSRQGAPGSPLHF | TGCGCCAGCAGCTCCAGACAGGGGGCGCCAGGGTCACCCCTCCACTTT
TRBJ1-4 | - | - | TRBV3-1/TRBV3-2 | CASTKGATNEKLFF | TGTGCCAGCACCAAGGGGGCAACTAATGAAAAACTGTTTTTT
TRBJ1-4 | - | few | TRBV11-2 | CASSLQGLNEKLFF | TGTGCCAGCAGCTTACAGGGACTTAATGAAAAACTGTTTTTT
TRBJ2-1 | TRBD2 | - | TRBV5-3 | CARSLGEWAGDFSGGPGEQFF | TGTGCCAGAAGCCTGGGGGAATGGGCAGGTGACTTTTCGGGAGGGCCCGGTGAGCAGTTCTTC
TRBJ2-1 | - | - | TRBV6-6 | CASSSGSGSYNEQFF | TGTGCCAGCAGTAGCGGGTCTGGGTCCTACAATGAGCAGTTCTTC
TRBJ2-1 | TRBD1 | - | TRBV4-1 | CASSQDRGQGNEQFF | TGCGCCAGCAGCCAAGATCGGGGACAGGGGAATGAGCAGTTCTTC
TRBJ2-1 | TRBD2 | - | TRBV5-6 | CASSLSGATSYYEQFF | TGTGCCAGCAGCCTTAGCGGGGCGACCTCTTACTATGAGCAGTTCTTC
TRBJ1-1 | TRBD1 | once | TRBV5-4 | CASSPGGWTGGTEAFF | TGTGCCAGCAGCCCGGGCGGTTGGACAGGGGGCACTGAAGCTTTCTTT
TRBJ2-1 | - | - | TRBV29-1 | CSTPQASYNEQFF | TGCAGCACTCCTCAGGCATCCTACAATGAGCAGTTCTTC
TRBJ2-5 | TRBD2 | - | TRBV11-2 | CASSLDQAGGRLQETQYF | TGTGCCAGCAGCTTAGATCAAGCGGGGGGCCGACTCCAAGAGACCCAGTACTTC
TRBJ2-3 | - | - | TRBV7-2 | CASSFLRDTQYF | TGTGCCAGCAGCTTCTTACGGGATACGCAGTATTTT
TRBJ1-2 | - | - | TRBV13 | CASSPPGYYGYTF | TGTGCCAGCAGCCCCCCAGGGTACTATGGCTACACCTTC
TRBJ1-4 | TRBD1 | - | TRBV28 | CASSTDRGNEKLFF | TGTGCCAGCAGTACGGACAGGGGGAATGAAAAACTGTTTTTT
TRBJ1-2 | - | - | TRBV6-5 | CASSYSSRYDGYTF | TGTGCCAGCAGTTACTCGTCCAGATATGATGGCTACACCTTC
TRBJ1-2 | - | - | TRBV2 | CASSEDRNTYGYTF | TGTGCCAGCAGTGAAGACAGGAACACCTATGGCTACACCTTC
TRBJ1-4 | TRBD1 | - | TRBV10-3 | CAMRQGITLTEKLFF | TGTGCCATGAGACAGGGAATAACTCTAACTGAAAAACTGTTTTTT
TRBJ1-5 | - | - | TRBV7-9 | CASSLAGGLIQPQHF | TGTGCCAGCAGCTTAGCAGGGGGTCTTATTCAGCCCCAGCATTTT
TRBJ1-3 | TRBD1 | - | TRBV5-1 | CASSETQGAISGNTIYF | TGCGCCAGCAGCGAGACACAGGGGGCTATCTCTGGAAACACCATATATTTT
TRBJ2-1 | TRBD2 | once | TRBV3-1/TRBV3-2 | CASSHYGLAGGGEQFF | TGTGCCAGCAGCCACTATGGACTAGCGGGAGGGGGTGAGCAGTTCTTC
TRBJ1-1 | TRBD1 | - | TRBV30 | CAWRPRTGGNTEAFF | TGTGCCTGGAGGCCCCGGACAGGGGGGAACACTGAAGCTTTCTTT
TRBJ1-1 | - | - | TRBV28 | CASSLRLSEVFF | TGTGCCAGCAGTTTAAGACTCAGTGAAGTTTTCTTT
TRBJ1-3 | TRBD1 | - | TRBV6-6 | CASRPTGTGDGNTIYF | TGTGCCAGCAGACCTACCGGGACAGGGGACGGAAACACCATATATTTT
TRBJ1-6 | - | - | TRBV4-1 | CASSRGLSSGSESPLHF | TGCGCCAGCAGCCGCGGACTCTCTTCGGGGTCTGAATCACCCCTCCACTTT
TRBJ1-1 | - | - | TRBV7-8 | CASSPLEQNTEAFF | TGTGCCAGCAGCCCCCTAGAACAGAACACTGAAGCTTTCTTT
TRBJ2-1 | - | - | TRBV4-1 | CASSQRASLDSSYNEQFF | TGCGCCAGCAGCCAAAGAGCTTCATTAGATAGCTCCTACAATGAGCAGTTCTTC
TRBJ2-7 | - | once | TRBV29-1 | CSAVGQHSYEQYF | TGCAGCGCAGTAGGACAGCACTCCTACGAGCAGTACTTC
TRBJ2-3 | TRBD1 | - | TRBV9 | CASSVATGPTDTQYF | TGTGCCAGCAGCGTAGCGACAGGGCCCACAGATACGCAGTATTTT
TRBJ1-6 | - | - | TRBV10-3 | CAISENERSSYNSPLHF | TGTGCCATCAGTGAGAATGAAAGGAGCTCCTATAATTCACCCCTCCACTTT
TRBJ1-2 | TRBD1 | - | TRBV24-1 | CATSVGTGRAGGYTF | TGTGCCACCAGTGTCGGGACAGGGCGGGCCGGTGGCTACACCTTC
TRBJ2-2 | TRBD2 | - | TRBV19 | CASSTPRGSTGELFF | TGTGCCAGTAGTACGCCCCGCGGGAGCACCGGGGAGCTGTTTTTT
TRBJ2-7 | TRBD2 | - | TRBV7-9 | CASSPKELAGAEQYF | TGTGCCAGCAGCCCGAAGGAACTAGCGGGAGCCGAGCAGTACTTC
TRBJ1-2 | TRBD1 | - | TRBV18 | CASSPVIGTANTNYGYTF | TGTGCCAGCTCACCAGTGATTGGGACAGCGAACACTAACTATGGCTACACCTTC
TRBJ2-1 | - | - | TRBV19 | CASSIQQGLHSYNEQFF | TGTGCCAGTAGCATACAACAAGGACTTCACTCCTACAATGAGCAGTTCTTC
TRBJ2-3 | - | - | TRBV19 | CASTSTDTQYF | TGTGCCAGTACCTCTACAGATACGCAGTATTTT
TRBJ2-2 | - | - | TRBV10-3 | CAISESMIRGKATGELFF | TGTGCCATCAGTGAGTCTATGATTCGCGGGAAGGCCACCGGGGAGCTGTTTTTT
TRBJ2-3 | TRBD1 | - | TRBV18 | CASSPKRGLGMDTQYF | TGTGCCAGCTCACCAAAGAGGGGGCTAGGGATGGATACGCAGTATTTT
TRBJ1-1 | TRBD1 | - | TRBV2 | CASTATGGNTEAFF | TGTGCCAGCACCGCGACAGGGGGGAACACTGAAGCTTTCTTT
TRBJ1-1 | TRBD1 | - | TRBV7-8 | CASSLDRGLTEAFF | TGTGCCAGCAGCTTAGACAGGGGGTTAACTGAAGCTTTCTTT
TRBJ1-2 | TRBD1 | - | TRBV18 | CASSPPGLEGAGGYTF | TGTGCCAGCTCACCACCCGGCCTGGAGGGGGCGGGTGGCTACACCTTC
TRBJ1-4 | TRBD1 | - | TRBV14 | CASSHRTGTGGGKLFF | TGTGCCAGCAGCCATAGAACCGGGACAGGGGGCGGAAAACTGTTTTTT
TRBJ2-7 | - | - | TRBV7-3 | CASSYSGTNSYEQYF | TGTGCCAGCAGCTATAGCGGAACCAACTCCTACGAGCAGTACTTC
TRBJ2-7 | - | - | TRBV7-9 | CASSFPGEGYEQYF | TGTGCCAGCAGCTTCCCAGGGGAGGGGTACGAGCAGTACTTC
TRBJ2-5 | TRBD1 | - | TRBV7-2 | CASSSDRVQETQYF | TGTGCCAGCAGCTCCGACAGGGTGCAAGAGACCCAGTACTTC
TRBJ2-5 | TRBD2 | - | TRBV19 | CASSMGGAQETQYF | TGTGCCAGTAGTATGGGAGGGGCTCAAGAGACCCAGTACTTC